A selection of T cell receptor beta chains follows, all from one sample in a study of blood T cell repertoires in COVID-19. The data were produced by immunoSEQ multiplex PCR, yet TCRdb's version contains in-frame clones alone and is incomplete. The table has roughly 30,000 clones, around nine tenths seen once. The sequenced material came from peripheral blood. The receptor source for this set is a man between 65 and 85 years old with acute or convalescent COVID-19. CDR3s leave out the opening cysteine and the closing phenylalanine or tryptophan.

CDR3	J	V
ASSLSETQY	TRBJ2-5	TRBV11-2
ASSHHTSGAQETQY	TRBJ2-5	TRBV4-2
ASTRGGQGSTYEQY	TRBJ2-7	TRBV27
ARRGQGDTQY	TRBJ2-3	TRBV30
ASSQIDSTEAF	TRBJ1-1	TRBV3-1/TRBV3-2
ASSWGDRNTEAF	TRBJ1-1	TRBV28
AVSEDRRTDTQY	TRBJ2-3	TRBV6-5
ASSANRGTNEKLF	TRBJ1-4	TRBV2
ASSVTGGANEQF	TRBJ2-1	TRBV9
ASTGGSEKLF	TRBJ1-4	TRBV19
ASSQASPEQY	TRBJ2-7	TRBV3-1/TRBV3-2
ASSISGGARNEQF	TRBJ2-1	TRBV6-5
ASSWQGGDSNQPQH	TRBJ1-5	TRBV4-1
ASSLGTGNSPLH	TRBJ1-6	TRBV11-2
ASSLGGNGNEQY	TRBJ2-7	TRBV5-1